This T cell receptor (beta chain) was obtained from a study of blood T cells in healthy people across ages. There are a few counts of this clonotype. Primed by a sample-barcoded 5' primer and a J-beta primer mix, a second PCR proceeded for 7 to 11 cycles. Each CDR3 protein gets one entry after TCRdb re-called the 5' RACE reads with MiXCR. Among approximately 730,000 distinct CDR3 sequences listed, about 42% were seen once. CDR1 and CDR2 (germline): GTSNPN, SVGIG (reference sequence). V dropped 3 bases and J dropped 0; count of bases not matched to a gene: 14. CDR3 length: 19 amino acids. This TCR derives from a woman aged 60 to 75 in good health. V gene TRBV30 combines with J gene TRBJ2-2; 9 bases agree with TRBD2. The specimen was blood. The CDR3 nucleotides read TGTGCCTGGAGAAGCGACTATTTTAGCGGGGGAGCGAACACCGGGGAGCTGTTTTTT. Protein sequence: CAWRSDYFSGGANTGELFF.